The text below deals with one T cell receptor beta chain. The entry originates in a study of T cell changes during pregnancy in multiple sclerosis. The method was immunoSEQ multiplex PCR; TCRdb's version includes in-frame clones alone and lacks a portion of them. This table holds over 30,000 clones, 89% found once. CDR1 MNHNS and CDR2 SASEGT come from the germline V gene. The CDR3 consists of 15 residues. Unmatched junction bases numbered 9, after V lost 6 bases and J lost 5 bases. This receptor was taken from a female donor with multiple sclerosis, enrolled in a pregnancy study. The V gene is TRBV6-1, the J gene TRBJ2-5; 10 bases match TRBD2. Sequencing used CD8+ T cells from peripheral blood mononuclear cells, obtained in the third trimester of pregnancy. CDR3 sequence: CASSASSGRRETQYF. CDR3 coding DNA: TGTGCCAGCAGCGCCTCTAGCGGGAGACGGGAGACCCAGTACTTC.